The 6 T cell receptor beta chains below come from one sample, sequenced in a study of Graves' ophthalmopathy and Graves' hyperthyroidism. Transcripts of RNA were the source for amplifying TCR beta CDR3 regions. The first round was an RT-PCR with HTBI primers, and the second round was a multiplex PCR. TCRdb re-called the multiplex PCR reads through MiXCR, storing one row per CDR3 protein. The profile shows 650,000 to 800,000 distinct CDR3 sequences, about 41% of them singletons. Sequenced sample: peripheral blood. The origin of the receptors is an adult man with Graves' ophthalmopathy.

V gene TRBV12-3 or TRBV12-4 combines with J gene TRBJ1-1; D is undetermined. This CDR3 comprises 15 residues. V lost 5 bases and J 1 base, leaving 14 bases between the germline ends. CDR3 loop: CASSPQHPGNTEAFF. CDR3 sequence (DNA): TGTGCCAGCAGTCCCCAGCACCCGGGGAACACTGAAGCTTTCTTT.

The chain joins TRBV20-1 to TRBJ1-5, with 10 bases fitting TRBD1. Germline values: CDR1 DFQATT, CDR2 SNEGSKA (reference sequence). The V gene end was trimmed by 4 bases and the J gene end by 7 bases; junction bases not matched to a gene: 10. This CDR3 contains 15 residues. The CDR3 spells CSAMPGTGVGQPQHF. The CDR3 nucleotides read TGCAGTGCTATGCCCGGGACAGGGGTGGGACAGCCCCAGCATTTT.

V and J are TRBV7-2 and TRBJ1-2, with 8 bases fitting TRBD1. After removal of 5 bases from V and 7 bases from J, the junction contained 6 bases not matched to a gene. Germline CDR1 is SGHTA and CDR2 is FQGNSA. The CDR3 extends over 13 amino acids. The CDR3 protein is CASSVDRATGYTF. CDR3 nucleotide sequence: TGTGCCAGCAGCGTGGACAGGGCAACTGGCTACACCTTC.

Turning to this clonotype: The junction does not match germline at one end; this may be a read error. CDR3 nucleotides: TGTGCCAGCAATTACTTCGGTGGGACAGTCCAAGAGACCCAGTACTTC. Protein sequence: CASNYFGGTVQETQYF. The chain is built from TRBV6-5 and TRBJ2-5; 7 bases map to TRBD1. In germline, CDR1 is MNHEY, CDR2 SVGAGI. The CDR3 covers 16 residues.

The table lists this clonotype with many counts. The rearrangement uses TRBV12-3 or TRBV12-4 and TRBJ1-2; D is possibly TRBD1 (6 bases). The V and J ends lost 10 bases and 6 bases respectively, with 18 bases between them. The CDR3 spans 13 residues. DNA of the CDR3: TGTGCCACCACGGGAGGGGGAGGGCATGGCTACACCTTC. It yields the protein CATTGGGGHGYTF.

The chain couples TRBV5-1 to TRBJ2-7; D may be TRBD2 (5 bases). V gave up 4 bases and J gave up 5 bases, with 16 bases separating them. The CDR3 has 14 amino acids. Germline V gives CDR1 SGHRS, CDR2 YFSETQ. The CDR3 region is CASSPDSPVHEQYF. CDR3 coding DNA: TGCGCCAGCAGCCCGGACTCTCCCGTCCACGAGCAGTACTTC.